This entry lists 18 T cell receptor beta chains sequenced from one sample in a study of cytomegalovirus exposure and HLA in healthy donors. Both 60 Vbeta primers and 13 Jbeta primers went into the PCR. The data were produced by immunoSEQ multiplex PCR, yet TCRdb's version contains in-frame clones alone and is incomplete. The sample records about 190,000 clones, under 80% being singletons. Sequencing was performed on PBMCs. The origin of the receptors is a man under 40 in good health and CMV-seropositive.

This clone was seen a single time. The rearrangement links TRBV7-3 to TRBJ2-3; TRBD2 matches 9 bases. Germline loops: CDR1 SGHTA, CDR2 FQGTGA. This CDR3 region has 15 residues. V lost 2 bases and J lost 4; bases outside the gene matches: 4. CDR3 coding DNA: TGTGCCAGCAGCTTACGGAGCGGGGGGCCAGATACGCAGTATTTT. Protein: CASSLRSGGPDTQYF. The full variable domain, rest sourced from reference TRBV7-3 and TRBJ2-3, is GAGVSQTPSNKVTEKGKYVELRCDPISGHTALYWYRQSLGQGPEFLIYFQGTGAADDSGLPNDRFFAVRPEGSVSTLKIQRTERGDSAVYLCASSLRSGGPDTQYFGPGTRLTVL.

Only a few counts were recorded for this clone. The chain uses TRBV28 and TRBJ1-5, with unresolved D. This CDR3 is built from 14 residues. Trimming stripped 7 bases from V and 2 bases from J, with 12 bases between. CDR1 and CDR2 from the germline V gene are MDHEN and SYDVKM. CDR3 in amino acids: CASTAGRGNQPQHF. CDR3 nucleotides: TGTGCCAGCACCGCTGGGAGGGGCAATCAGCCCCAGCATTTT.

This chain links TRBV27 with TRBJ1-1; 8 positions match TRBD1. The length of the CDR3 is 16 residues. CDR1 and CDR2 (germline): MNHEY, SMNVEV (reference sequence). Germline trimming cut 6 bases from V and 1 base from J; bases unmatched to any gene: 10. As DNA, the CDR3 is TGTGCCAGCAGGCGACAGGGGTCTGATACGAACACTGAAGCTTTCTTT. The encoded protein is CASRRQGSDTNTEAFF.

The gene calls are TRBV6-1 and TRBJ2-3; 12 nucleotides match TRBD2. Trimming cost V 1 base and J 8 bases; bases outside gene matches: 4. This CDR3 comprises 15 residues. Germline V gene data show CDR1 as MNHNS and CDR2 as SASEGT. CDR3 sequence: CASSEGRLAGVTQYF. CDR3 DNA: TGTGCCAGCAGTGAAGGAAGACTAGCGGGGGTTACGCAGTATTTT.

This clone was detected only once. V gene TRBV9 combines with J gene TRBJ2-7; 14 bases line up with TRBD2. Germline loops: CDR1 SGDLS, CDR2 YYNGEE. V lost 3 bases to trimming and J lost 7 bases; unmatched junction nucleotides: 3. The CDR3 is made up of 14 amino acids. The CDR3 here is CASSAGLAGVEQYF. The CDR3 DNA follows: TGTGCCAGCAGCGCGGGACTAGCGGGAGTTGAGCAGTACTTC.

This chain connects TRBV6-5 to TRBJ2-7, with 9 bases fitting TRBD1. This CDR3 has 15 residues. Germline-derived CDR1 and CDR2 are MNHEY and SVGAGI. V lost 4 bases and J lost 0; bases outside the gene matches: 4. This CDR3 is CASSFLGQGSYEQYF. As DNA, the CDR3 is TGTGCCAGCAGTTTTTTGGGACAGGGCTCCTACGAGCAGTACTTC.

The V gene is TRBV13, the J gene TRBJ2-5, with 11 bases identical to TRBD2. CDR1 is PRHDT and CDR2 is FYEKMQ in the germline V gene (reference sequence). Trimming cost V 3 bases and J 5 bases; bases outside gene matches: 5. This CDR3 comprises 15 residues. CDR3 nucleotides: TGTGCCAGCAGCTTCCGACTAGCGGGGAATGAGACCCAGTACTTC. The encoded protein is CASSFRLAGNETQYF.

The chain links TRBV6-5 to TRBJ1-1, with D uncertain. Germline CDR1 reads MNHEY; CDR2 reads SVGAGI. The CDR3 extends over 15 amino acids. Trimming took off 0 bases at V and 0 bases at J, with 8 bases between the two ends. CDR3 nucleotide sequence: TGTGCCAGCAGTTACTCTGTGGCCATGAACACTGAAGCTTTCTTT. This encodes CASSYSVAMNTEAFF.

V and J are TRBV18 and TRBJ2-7; maybe TRBD2 (5 bases). Germline V gene data show CDR1 as KGHSH and CDR2 as LQKENI. V gave up 0 bases and J gave up 7 bases, with 10 bases separating them. This CDR3 has 13 residues. In DNA, the CDR3 is TGTGCCAGCTCACCACCCGGGGAAAGTGAGCAGTACTTC. Translated, it gives CASSPPGESEQYF.

CDR3 protein: CASSLPTTTGEETQYF. CDR3 nucleotides: TGTGCCAGCAGCCTCCCGACTACTACAGGGGAGGAGACCCAGTACTTC. This chain connects TRBV7-2 to TRBJ2-5; 7 bases are a match to TRBD1. CDR1 is SGHTA, CDR2 FQGNSA, per germline. V dropped 5 bases and J dropped 5; count of bases not matched to a gene: 14. The CDR3 spans 16 residues.

With regard to this clone: The junction departs from the called germline gene at one end, perhaps through a read error. The chain employs TRBV27 and TRBJ1-5; 8 nucleotides line up with TRBD1. Per the germline V gene, CDR1 is MNHEY and CDR2 is SMNVEV (reference sequence). The CDR3 contains 18 residues. The CDR3 here is CANSRTGQVTYSNQPQHF. In DNA, the CDR3 is TGTGCCAACAGTAGAACGGGACAGGTCACCTATAGCAATCAGCCCCAGCATTTT.

The chain joins TRBV9 to TRBJ2-2; TRBD2 might be the D (6 bases). V shed 3 bases and J shed 0 bases, with 9 bases lying between them. This CDR3 comprises 15 residues. Germline V CDR1 and CDR2: SGDLS, YYNGEE. The CDR3 nucleotides read TGTGCCAGCAGCGCCGGGACTTCGAACACCGGGGAGCTGTTTTTT. Protein: CASSAGTSNTGELFF.

The chain couples TRBV28 to TRBJ2-4; the match to TRBD2 covers 7 bases. Trimming took 8 bases from V and 8 from J; bases not matched to a gene: 12. This CDR3 is 14 amino acids long. In germline, CDR1 is MDHEN, CDR2 SYDVKM. In nucleotides, the CDR3 is TGTGCCAGCCTTAGGGGAGGGGCCGCGGACATTCAGTACTTC. This sequence encodes CASLRGGAADIQYF.

This chain joins TRBV6-6 and TRBJ1-1; D is undetermined. The length of the CDR3 is 13 residues. CDR1 and CDR2 (germline): MNHNY, SVGAGI (reference sequence). V shed 7 bases and J shed 0 bases, with 9 bases lying between them. As DNA, the CDR3 is TGTGCCAGCATTTTAATTTTGAACACTGAAGCTTTCTTT. As protein: CASILILNTEAFF.

The CDR3 bases are TGTGCCAGCTGGCCCCAGGGGACCTACTCTGGAAACACCATATATTTT. The encoded protein is CASWPQGTYSGNTIYF. The rearrangement links TRBV28 to TRBJ1-3, with D tentatively TRBD1 (6 bases). CDR1 and CDR2 from the germline V gene are MDHEN and SYDVKM. The germline V and J ends were trimmed by 8 bases and 0 bases, with 17 bases remaining between them. The CDR3 sequence is 16 residues long. The full variable domain, rest sourced from reference TRBV28 and TRBJ1-3, is DVKVTQSSRYLVKRTGEKVFLECVQDMDHENMFWYRQDPGLGLRLIYFSYDVKMKEKGDIPEGYSVSREKKERFSLILESASTNQTSMYLCASWPQGTYSGNTIYFGEGSWLTVV.

A single count supports this clone. This chain uses TRBV7-9 with TRBJ2-5; 10 nucleotides line up with TRBD2. Germline trimming cut 5 bases from V and 2 bases from J; bases unmatched to any gene: 8. CDR3 length equals 16 residues. In germline, CDR1 is SEHNR, CDR2 FQNEAQ (reference sequence). The CDR3 bases are TGTGCCAGCAGCCACCCTAGCGGGAGCGAACAAGAGACCCAGTACTTC. Protein product: CASSHPSGSEQETQYF.

The chain combines TRBV2 with TRBJ2-1; tentatively, D is TRBD2 (5 bases). V lost 6 bases to trimming and J lost 1 base, with 10 bases between them. Germline CDR1 is SNHLY and CDR2 is FYNNEI. The CDR3 runs 14 residues. The CDR3 sequence is CASRPGSSYNEQFF. CDR3 nucleotides: TGTGCCAGCAGACCGGGATCTTCCTACAATGAGCAGTTCTTC.

This sequence joins TRBV7-3 and TRBJ2-7; 10 nucleotides align to TRBD1. Germline-derived CDR1 and CDR2 are SGHTA and FQGTGA. V lost 5 bases, J lost 4 bases, and 2 bases stayed unmatched. There are 13 residues in the CDR3. The CDR3, as DNA: TGTGCCAGCAGCCGGACAGGGGGGTACGAGCAGTACTTC. Protein sequence: CASSRTGGYEQYF.